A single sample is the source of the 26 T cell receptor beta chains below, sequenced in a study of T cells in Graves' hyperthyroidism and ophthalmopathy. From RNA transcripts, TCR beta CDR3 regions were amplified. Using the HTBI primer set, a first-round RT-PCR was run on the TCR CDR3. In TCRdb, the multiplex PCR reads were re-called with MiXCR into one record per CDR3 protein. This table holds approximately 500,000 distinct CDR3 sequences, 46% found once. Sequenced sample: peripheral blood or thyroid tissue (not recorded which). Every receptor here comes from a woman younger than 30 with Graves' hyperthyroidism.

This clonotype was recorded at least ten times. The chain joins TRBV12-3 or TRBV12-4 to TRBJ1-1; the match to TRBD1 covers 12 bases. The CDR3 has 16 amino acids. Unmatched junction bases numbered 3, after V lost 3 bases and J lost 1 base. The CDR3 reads CASSLGTGGANTEAFF. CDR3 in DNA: TGTGCCAGCAGTTTGGGGACAGGGGGCGCGAACACTGAAGCTTTCTTT.

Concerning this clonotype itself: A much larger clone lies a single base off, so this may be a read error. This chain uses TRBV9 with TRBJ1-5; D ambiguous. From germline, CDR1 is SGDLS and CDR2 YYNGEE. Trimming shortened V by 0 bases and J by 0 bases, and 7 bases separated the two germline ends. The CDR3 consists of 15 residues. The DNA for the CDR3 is TGTGCCAGCAGCGTAGGAGGGTATAGCAATCAGCCCCAGCATTTT. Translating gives CASSVGGYSNQPQHF.

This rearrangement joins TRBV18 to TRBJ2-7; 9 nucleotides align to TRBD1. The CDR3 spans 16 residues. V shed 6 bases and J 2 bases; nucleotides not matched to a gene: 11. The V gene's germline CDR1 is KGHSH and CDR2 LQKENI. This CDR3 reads CASSAGTGTSPYEQYF. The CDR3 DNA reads TGTGCCAGCTCCGCCGGGACAGGGACCAGCCCCTACGAGCAGTACTTC.

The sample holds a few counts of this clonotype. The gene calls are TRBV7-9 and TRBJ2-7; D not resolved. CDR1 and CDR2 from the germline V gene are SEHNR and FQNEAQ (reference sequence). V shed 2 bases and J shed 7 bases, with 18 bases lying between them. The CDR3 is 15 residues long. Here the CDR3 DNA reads TGTGCCAGCAGCTTATCGTGGGCTCCGAAAGGTGAGCAGTACTTC. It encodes CASSLSWAPKGEQYF.

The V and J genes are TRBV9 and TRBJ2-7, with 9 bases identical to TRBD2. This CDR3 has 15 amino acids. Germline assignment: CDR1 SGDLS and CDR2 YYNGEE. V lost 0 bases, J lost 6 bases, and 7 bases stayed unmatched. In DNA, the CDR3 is TGTGCCAGCAGCGTAGGGGGCGGGAGGGCCGGCGAGCAGTACTTC. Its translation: CASSVGGGRAGEQYF.

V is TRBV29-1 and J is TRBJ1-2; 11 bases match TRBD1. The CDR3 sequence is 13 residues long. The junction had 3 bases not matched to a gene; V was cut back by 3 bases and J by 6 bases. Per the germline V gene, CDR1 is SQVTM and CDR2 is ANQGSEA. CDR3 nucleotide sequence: TGCAGCGTTGAGGACAGGGGGCGGGATGGCTACACCTTC. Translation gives CSVEDRGRDGYTF. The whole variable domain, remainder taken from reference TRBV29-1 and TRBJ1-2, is SAVISQKPSRDICQRGTSLTIQCQVDSQVTMMFWYRQQPGQSLTLIATANQGSEATYESGFVIDKFPISRPNLTFSTLTVSNMSPEDSSIYLCSVEDRGRDGYTFGSGTRLTVV.

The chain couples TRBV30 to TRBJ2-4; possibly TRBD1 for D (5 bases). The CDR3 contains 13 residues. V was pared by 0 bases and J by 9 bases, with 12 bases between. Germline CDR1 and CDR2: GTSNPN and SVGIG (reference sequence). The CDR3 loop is CAWSVCQGCIQYF. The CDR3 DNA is TGTGCCTGGAGTGTATGTCAGGGCTGCATTCAGTACTTC.

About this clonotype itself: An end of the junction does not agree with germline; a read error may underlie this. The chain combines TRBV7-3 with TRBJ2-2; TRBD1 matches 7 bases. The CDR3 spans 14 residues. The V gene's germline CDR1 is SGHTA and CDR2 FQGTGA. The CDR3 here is CASSLGTDHNEQFF. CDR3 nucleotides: TGTGCCAGCAGCCTAGGGACAGACCACAATGAGCAGTTTTTT.

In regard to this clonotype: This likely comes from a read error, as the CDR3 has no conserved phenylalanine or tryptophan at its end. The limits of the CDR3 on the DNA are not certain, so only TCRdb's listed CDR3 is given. The CDR3 sequence: CSASNRDGELTMATQS. The gene calls are TRBV20-1 and TRBJ1-2; the table's D call of TRBD1 was not tested on the DNA. Counting both end residues, the CDR3 totals 16 amino acids. CDR1 and CDR2 (germline): DFQATT, SNEGSKA (reference sequence).

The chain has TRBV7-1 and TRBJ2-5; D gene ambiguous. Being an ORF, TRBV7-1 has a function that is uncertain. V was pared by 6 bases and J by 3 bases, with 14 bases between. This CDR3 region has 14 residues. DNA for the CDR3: TGTGCCAGCAGACTCCCCGGTGAGAAAGAGACCCAGTACTTC. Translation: CASRLPGEKETQYF.

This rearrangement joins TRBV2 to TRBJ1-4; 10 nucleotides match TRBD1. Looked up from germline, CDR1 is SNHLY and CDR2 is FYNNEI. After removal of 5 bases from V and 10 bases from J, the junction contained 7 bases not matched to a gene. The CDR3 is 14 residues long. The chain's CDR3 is CASSKTGGIGKLFF. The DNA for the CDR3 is TGTGCCAGCAGTAAGACAGGGGGCATTGGAAAACTGTTTTTT. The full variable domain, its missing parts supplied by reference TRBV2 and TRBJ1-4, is EPEVTQTPSHQVTQMGQEVILRCVPISNHLYFYWYRQILGQKVEFLVSFYNNEISEKSEIFDDQFSVERPDGSNFTLKIRSTKLEDSAMYFCASSKTGGIGKLFFGSGTQLSVL.

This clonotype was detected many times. CDR3: CASNPLRGDIQYF. CDR3 DNA sequence: TGTGCCAGCAACCCTCTTAGGGGGGACATTCAGTACTTC. V and J are TRBV7-2 and TRBJ2-4; either TRBD1 or TRBD2 may fit D (6 bases each). V was trimmed by 7 bases and J by 8 bases, leaving 15 bases between them. The germline CDR1 and CDR2 sequences are SGHTA and FQGNSA. The CDR3 is 13 amino acids.

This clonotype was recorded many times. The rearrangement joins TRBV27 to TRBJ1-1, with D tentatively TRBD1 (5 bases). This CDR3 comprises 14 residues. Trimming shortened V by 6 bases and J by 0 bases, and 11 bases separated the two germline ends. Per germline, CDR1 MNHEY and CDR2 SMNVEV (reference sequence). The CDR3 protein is CASSGAPMNTEAFF. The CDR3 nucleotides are TGTGCCAGCAGCGGGGCCCCGATGAACACTGAAGCTTTCTTT.

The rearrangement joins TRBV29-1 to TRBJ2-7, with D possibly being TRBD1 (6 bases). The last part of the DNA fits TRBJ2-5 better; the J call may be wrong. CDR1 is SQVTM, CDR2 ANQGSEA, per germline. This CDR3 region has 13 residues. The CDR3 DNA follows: TGCAGCTTACGACAGGCTGAAAAAGAGACCCAGTACTTC. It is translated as CSLRQAEKETQYF.

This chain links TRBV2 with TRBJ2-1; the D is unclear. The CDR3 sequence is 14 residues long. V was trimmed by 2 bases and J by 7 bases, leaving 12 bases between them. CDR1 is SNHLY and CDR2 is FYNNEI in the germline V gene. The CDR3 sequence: CASSELSAWNEQFF. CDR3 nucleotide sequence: TGTGCCAGCAGTGAACTGTCGGCCTGGAATGAGCAGTTCTTC. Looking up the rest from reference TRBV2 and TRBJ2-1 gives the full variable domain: EPEVTQTPSHQVTQMGQEVILRCVPISNHLYFYWYRQILGQKVEFLVSFYNNEISEKSEIFDDQFSVERPDGSNFTLKIRSTKLEDSAMYFCASSELSAWNEQFFGPGTRLTVL.

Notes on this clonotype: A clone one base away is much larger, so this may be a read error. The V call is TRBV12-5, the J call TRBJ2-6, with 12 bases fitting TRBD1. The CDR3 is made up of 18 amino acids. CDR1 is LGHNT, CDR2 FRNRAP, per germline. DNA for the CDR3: TGTGCTAGTGGGCTACAAAGGGACAGGGGGCCTGGGGCCAACGTCCTGATTTTC. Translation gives CASGLQRDRGPGANVLIF.

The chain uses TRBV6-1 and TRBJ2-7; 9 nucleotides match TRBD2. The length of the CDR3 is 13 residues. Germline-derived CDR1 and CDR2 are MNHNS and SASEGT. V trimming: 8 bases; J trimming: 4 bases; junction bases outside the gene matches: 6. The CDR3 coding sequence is TGTGCCAGCGGAAAGACTAGCGGATACGAGCAGTACTTC. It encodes CASGKTSGYEQYF.

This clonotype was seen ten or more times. The CDR3 loop reads CSVGGPSSAGELFF. The CDR3 nucleotides are TGCAGCGTTGGCGGGCCTAGTAGCGCCGGGGAGCTGTTTTTT. The chain couples TRBV29-1 to TRBJ2-2; D possibly corresponds to TRBD2 (5 bases). Deletions cut 4 bases from V and 6 bases from J, with 15 bases between. Germline V gene data show CDR1 as SQVTM and CDR2 as ANQGSEA. The CDR3 runs to 14 residues.

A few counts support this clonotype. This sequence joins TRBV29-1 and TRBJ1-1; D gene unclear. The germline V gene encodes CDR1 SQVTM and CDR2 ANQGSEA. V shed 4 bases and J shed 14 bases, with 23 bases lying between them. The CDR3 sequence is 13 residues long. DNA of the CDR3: TGCAGCGTTGCTAGGAGCTCCTACAATGAGCAGTTCTTT. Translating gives CSVARSSYNEQFF.

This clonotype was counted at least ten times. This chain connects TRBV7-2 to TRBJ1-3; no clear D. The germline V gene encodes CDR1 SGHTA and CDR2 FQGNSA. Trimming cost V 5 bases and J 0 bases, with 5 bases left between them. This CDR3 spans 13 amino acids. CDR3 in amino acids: CASSLYSGNTIYF. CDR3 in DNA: TGTGCCAGCAGCCTATACTCTGGAAACACCATATATTTT.

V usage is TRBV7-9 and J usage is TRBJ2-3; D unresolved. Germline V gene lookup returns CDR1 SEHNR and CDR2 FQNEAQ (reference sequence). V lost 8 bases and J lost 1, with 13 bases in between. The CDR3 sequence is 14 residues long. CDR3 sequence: CASPMDHGTDTQYF. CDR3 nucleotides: TGTGCCAGCCCCATGGACCACGGCACAGATACGCAGTATTTT.

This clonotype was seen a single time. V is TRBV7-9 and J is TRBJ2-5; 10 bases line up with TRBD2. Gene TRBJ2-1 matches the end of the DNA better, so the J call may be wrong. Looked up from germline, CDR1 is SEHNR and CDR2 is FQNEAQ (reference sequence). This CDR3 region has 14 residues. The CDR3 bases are TGTGCCAGCAGGGCGACTAGCGGGCCCGCTGAGCAGTTCTTC. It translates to CASRATSGPAEQFF.

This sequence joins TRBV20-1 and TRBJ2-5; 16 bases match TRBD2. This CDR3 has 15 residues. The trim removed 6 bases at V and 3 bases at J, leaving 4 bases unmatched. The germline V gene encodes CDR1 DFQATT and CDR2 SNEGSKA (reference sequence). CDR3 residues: CSASGTSGREETQYF. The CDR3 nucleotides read TGCAGTGCCTCGGGGACTAGCGGGAGGGAAGAGACCCAGTACTTC.

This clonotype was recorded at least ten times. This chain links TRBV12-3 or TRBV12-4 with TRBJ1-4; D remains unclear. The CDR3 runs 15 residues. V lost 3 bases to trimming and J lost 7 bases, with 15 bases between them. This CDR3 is CASSLGSGLSEKLFF. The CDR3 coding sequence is TGTGCCAGCAGTTTGGGTTCGGGATTATCTGAAAAACTGTTTTTT.

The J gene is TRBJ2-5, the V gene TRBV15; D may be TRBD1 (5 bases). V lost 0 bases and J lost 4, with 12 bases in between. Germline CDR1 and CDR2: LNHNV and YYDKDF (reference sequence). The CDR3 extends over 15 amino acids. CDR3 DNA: TGTGCCACCAGCAGAGAAGTAGGGGCTGGAGAGACCCAGTACTTC. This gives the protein CATSREVGAGETQYF.

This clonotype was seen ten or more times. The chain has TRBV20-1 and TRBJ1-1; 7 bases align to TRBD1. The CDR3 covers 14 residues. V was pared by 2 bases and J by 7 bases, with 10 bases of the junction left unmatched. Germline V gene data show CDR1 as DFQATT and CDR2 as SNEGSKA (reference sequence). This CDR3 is CSARSTGLRVEAFF. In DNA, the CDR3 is TGCAGTGCTAGATCGACAGGGCTTCGGGTTGAAGCTTTCTTT.